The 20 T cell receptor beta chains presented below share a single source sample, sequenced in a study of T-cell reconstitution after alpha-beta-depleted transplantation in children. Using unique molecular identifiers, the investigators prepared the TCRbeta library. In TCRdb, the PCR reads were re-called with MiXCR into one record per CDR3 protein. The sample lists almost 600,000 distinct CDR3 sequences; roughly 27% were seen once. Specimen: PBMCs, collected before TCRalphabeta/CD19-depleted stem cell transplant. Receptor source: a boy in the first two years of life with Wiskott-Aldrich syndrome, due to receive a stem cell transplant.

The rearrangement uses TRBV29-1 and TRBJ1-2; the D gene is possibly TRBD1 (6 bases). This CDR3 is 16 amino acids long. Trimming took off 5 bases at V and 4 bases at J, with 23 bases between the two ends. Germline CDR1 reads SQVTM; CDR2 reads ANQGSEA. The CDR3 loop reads CSVKTGTYRSSYGYTF. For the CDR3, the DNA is TGCAGCGTTAAAACCGGGACATACCGGTCGAGCTATGGCTACACCTTC.

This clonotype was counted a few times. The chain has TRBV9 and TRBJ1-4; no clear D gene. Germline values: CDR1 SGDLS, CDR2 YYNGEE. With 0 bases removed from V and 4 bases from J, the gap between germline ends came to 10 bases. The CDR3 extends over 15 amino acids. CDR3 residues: CASSVDPGSNEKLFF. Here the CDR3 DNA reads TGTGCCAGCAGCGTAGATCCGGGGAGTAATGAAAAACTGTTTTTT.

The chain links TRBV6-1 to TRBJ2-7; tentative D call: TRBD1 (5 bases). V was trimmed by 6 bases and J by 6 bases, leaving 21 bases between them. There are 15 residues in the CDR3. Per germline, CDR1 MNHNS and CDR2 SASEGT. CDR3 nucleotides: TGTGCCAGCAGCGAATTAATGGACACCCACCGCGAGCAGTACTTC. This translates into CASSELMDTHREQYF.

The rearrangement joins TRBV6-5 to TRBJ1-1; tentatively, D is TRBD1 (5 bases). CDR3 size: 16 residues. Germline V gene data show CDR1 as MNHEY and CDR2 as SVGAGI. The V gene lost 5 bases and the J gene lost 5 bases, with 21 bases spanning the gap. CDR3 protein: CASSTPGTGPVTEAFF. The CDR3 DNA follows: TGTGCCAGCAGTACTCCCGGGACCGGGCCTGTTACTGAAGCTTTCTTT.

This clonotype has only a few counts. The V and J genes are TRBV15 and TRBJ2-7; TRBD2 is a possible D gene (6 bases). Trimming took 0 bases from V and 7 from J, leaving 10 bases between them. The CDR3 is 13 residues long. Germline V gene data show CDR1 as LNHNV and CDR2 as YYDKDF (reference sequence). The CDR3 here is CATSRDYGGEQYF. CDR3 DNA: TGTGCCACCAGCAGAGATTATGGAGGGGAGCAGTACTTC. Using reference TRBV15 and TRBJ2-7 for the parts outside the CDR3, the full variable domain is DAMVIQNPRYQVTQFGKPVTLSCSQTLNHNVMYWYQQKSSQAPKLLFHYYDKDFNNEADTPDNFQSRRPNTSFCFLDIRSPGLGDTAMYLCATSRDYGGEQYFGPGTRLTVT.

The CDR3 sequence is CASSSRQGKPYNEQFF. The CDR3 DNA reads TGCGCCAGCAGCTCCCGACAGGGGAAGCCCTACAATGAGCAGTTCTTC. V gene TRBV5-1 combines with J gene TRBJ2-1; 8 bases are shared with TRBD1. CDR1 SGHRS and CDR2 YFSETQ come from the germline V gene. CDR3 length equals 16 residues. J lost 2 bases, V lost 3 bases, and 7 bases had no gene match.

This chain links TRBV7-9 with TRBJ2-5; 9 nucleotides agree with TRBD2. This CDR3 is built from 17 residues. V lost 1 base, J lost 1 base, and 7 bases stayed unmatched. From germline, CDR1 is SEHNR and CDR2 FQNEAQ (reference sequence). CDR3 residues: CASSLEPASGTQETQYF. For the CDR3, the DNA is TGTGCCAGCAGCTTAGAGCCAGCTAGCGGGACCCAAGAGACCCAGTACTTC.

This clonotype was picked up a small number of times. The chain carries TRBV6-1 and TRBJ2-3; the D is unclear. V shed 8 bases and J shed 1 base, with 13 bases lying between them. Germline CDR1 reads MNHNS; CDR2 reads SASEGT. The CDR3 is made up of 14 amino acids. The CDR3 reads CASRVEIGTDTQYF. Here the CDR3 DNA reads TGTGCCAGCCGAGTGGAGATCGGCACAGATACGCAGTATTTT.

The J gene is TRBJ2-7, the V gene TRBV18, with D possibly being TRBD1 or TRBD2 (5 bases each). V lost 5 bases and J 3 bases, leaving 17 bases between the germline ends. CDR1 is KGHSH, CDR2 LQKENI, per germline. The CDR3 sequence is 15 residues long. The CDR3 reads CASSGTGTPHYEQYF. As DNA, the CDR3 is TGTGCCAGCTCAGGCACCGGGACGCCGCACTACGAGCAGTACTTC.

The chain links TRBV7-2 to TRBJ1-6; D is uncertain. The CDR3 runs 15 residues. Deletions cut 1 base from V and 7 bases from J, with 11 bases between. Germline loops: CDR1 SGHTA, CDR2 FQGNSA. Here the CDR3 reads CASSLVGTANSPLHF. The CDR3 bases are TGTGCCAGCAGCTTAGTCGGCACAGCCAATTCACCCCTCCACTTT.

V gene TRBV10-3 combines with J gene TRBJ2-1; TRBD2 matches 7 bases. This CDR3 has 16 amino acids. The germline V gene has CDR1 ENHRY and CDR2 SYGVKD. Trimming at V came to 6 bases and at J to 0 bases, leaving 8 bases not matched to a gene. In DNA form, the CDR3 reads TGTGCCATCAGGACCTCTGGCGGGAGCTCCTACAATGAGCAGTTCTTC. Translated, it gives CAIRTSGGSSYNEQFF.

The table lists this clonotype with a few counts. The CDR3 sequence: CASSQGLLGNEQFF. The CDR3 region has the DNA TGCGCCAGCAGCCAGGGACTATTGGGGAATGAGCAGTTCTTC. The chain carries TRBV5-1 and TRBJ2-1, with 7 bases identical to TRBD2. From germline, CDR1 is SGHRS and CDR2 YFSETQ. The J segment lost 7 bases and the V segment lost 4 bases, leaving 8 bases of the junction unmatched. There are 14 residues in the CDR3. Full variable domain (remainder filled in from reference TRBV5-1 and TRBJ2-1): KAGVTQTPRYLIKTRGQQVTLSCSPISGHRSVSWYQQTPGQGLQFLFEYFSETQRNKGNFPGRFSGRQFSNSRSEMNVSTLELGDSALYLCASSQGLLGNEQFFGPGTRLTVL.

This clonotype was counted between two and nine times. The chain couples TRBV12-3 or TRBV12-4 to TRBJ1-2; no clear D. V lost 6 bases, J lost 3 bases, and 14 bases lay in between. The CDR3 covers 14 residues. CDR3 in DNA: TGTGCCAGCAGGCAAGTCGGGGTTCACTATGGCTACACCTTC. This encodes CASRQVGVHYGYTF.

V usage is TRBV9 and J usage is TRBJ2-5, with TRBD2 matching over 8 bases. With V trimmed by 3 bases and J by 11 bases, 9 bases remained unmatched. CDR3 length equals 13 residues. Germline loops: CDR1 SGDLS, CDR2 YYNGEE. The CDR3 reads CASSAGGGKGQYF. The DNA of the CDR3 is TGTGCCAGCAGCGCCGGGGGGGGAAAGGGTCAGTACTTC.

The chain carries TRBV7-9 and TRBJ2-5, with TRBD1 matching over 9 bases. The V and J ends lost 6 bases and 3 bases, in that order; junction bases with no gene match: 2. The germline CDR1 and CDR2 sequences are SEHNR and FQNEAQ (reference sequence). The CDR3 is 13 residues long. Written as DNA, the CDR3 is TGTGCCAGCAGTAGACAGGGGGAAGAGACCCAGTACTTC. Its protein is CASSRQGEETQYF.

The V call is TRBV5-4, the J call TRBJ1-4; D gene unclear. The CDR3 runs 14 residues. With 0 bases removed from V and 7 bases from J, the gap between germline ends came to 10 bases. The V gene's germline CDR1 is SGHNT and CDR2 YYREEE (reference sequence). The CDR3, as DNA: TGTGCCAGCAGCTTGGCTGGCGCCACTGAAAAACTGTTTTTT. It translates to CASSLAGATEKLFF.

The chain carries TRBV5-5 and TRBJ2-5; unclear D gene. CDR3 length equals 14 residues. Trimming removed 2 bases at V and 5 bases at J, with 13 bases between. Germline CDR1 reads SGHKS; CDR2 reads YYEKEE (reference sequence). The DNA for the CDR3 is TGTGCCAGCAGCTTAATTGCTCTCTCGGAGACCCAGTACTTC. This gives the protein CASSLIALSETQYF. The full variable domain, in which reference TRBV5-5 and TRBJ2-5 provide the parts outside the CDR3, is DAGVTQSPTHLIKTRGQQVTLRCSPISGHKSVSWYQQVLGQGPQFIFQYYEKEERGRGNFPDRFSARQFPNYSSELNVNALLLGDSALYLCASSLIALSETQYFGPGTRLLVL.

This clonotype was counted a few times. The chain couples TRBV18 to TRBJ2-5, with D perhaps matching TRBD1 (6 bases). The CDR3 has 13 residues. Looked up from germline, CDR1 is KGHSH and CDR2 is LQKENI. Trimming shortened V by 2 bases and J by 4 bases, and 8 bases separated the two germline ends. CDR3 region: CASSPKDRETQYF. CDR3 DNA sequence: TGTGCCAGCTCACCAAAGGACAGAGAGACCCAGTACTTC.

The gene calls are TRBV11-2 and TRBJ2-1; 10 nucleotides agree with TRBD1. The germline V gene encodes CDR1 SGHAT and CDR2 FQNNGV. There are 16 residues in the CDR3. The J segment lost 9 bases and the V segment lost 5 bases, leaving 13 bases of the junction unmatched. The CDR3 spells CASSHLRQGARGEQFF. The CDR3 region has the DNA TGTGCCAGCAGCCACCTCCGACAGGGGGCGAGGGGTGAGCAGTTCTTC.

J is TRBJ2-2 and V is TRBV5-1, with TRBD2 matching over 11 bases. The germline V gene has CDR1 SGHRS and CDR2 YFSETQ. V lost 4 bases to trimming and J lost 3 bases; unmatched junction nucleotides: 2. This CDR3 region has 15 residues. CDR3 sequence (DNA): TGCGCCAGCAGCCATAGCGGGAGGGACACCGGGGAGCTGTTTTTT. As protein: CASSHSGRDTGELFF.